This T cell receptor beta chain was documented in a study of T cells in Graves' hyperthyroidism and ophthalmopathy. About this clonotype itself: Antigen unknown.

CDR3 length equals 14 residues. Germline V gene data show CDR1 as SGHVS and CDR2 as FQNEAQ. The V gene lost 5 bases and the J gene lost 5 bases, with 15 bases spanning the gap. Absence of ophthalmopathy progression within 18 months defined stable Graves' hyperthyroidism. Overall study results and limits: A 13 V-J signature model discriminated ophthalmopathy versus stable hyperthyroidism.

There were TCR beta CDR3 regions amplified from RNA transcripts. A first-round RT-PCR of the TCR CDR3 used the HTBI primer set. In TCRdb, the multiplex PCR reads were re-called with MiXCR into one record per CDR3 protein. This table holds some 800,000 distinct CDR3 sequences, about 38% found once. This TCR derives from a man aged 18-30 years with Graves' hyperthyroidism. The sequencing input was blood. This rearrangement joins TRBV7-8 to TRBJ2-5; D is unresolved. Written as DNA, the CDR3 is TGTGCCAGCAGCATGGACGGCAGTGGGGAGACCCAGTACTTC. Residues: CASSMDGSGETQYF.